These 27 T cell receptor beta chains share one sample of origin, sequenced in a study of blood T cell repertoires in COVID-19. TCRdb's copy holds only in-frame clones and misses some; the assay was immunoSEQ multiplex PCR. Of roughly 150,000 clones in the sample, around 85% are singletons; the top ten hold roughly 6.4%. Specimen: PBMCs or T cells enriched from blood (not recorded which). These receptors were collected from a woman aged 40 to 50 who had recovered from COVID-19.

The J gene is TRBJ1-6, the V gene TRBV4-1, with D possibly being TRBD1 (5 bases). The CDR3 totals 17 residues. Germline CDR1 and CDR2: MGHRA and YSYEKL. V was shortened by 0 bases and J by 0 bases, with 9 bases between the two germline ends. CDR3 bases: TGCGCCAGCAGCCAAGAGGGGCTGAACTCCTATAATTCACCCCTCCACTTT. Protein sequence: CASSQEGLNSYNSPLHF.

Only a few counts were recorded for this clone. The chain couples TRBV18 to TRBJ1-3, with a tentative D call TRBD1 (6 bases). The germline V gene encodes CDR1 KGHSH and CDR2 LQKENI. Trimming left V 4 bases short and J 7 bases short, with 14 bases between. CDR3 size: 14 residues. In nucleotides, the CDR3 is TGTGCCAGCTCACTCCGGGACATGGATAACACCATATATTTT. Amino acid sequence: CASSLRDMDNTIYF.

The chain has TRBV30 and TRBJ1-2; a weak D match, TRBD1 (6 bases). Germline CDR1 reads GTSNPN; CDR2 reads SVGIG (reference sequence). The V end lost 3 bases, the J end lost 4 bases, and 12 bases lay between the germline ends. The CDR3 loop spans 13 amino acids. The CDR3 spells CAWRTTGSYGYTF. CDR3 coding DNA: TGTGCCTGGAGAACTACAGGGTCCTATGGCTACACCTTC.

By share, this clone counts as medium-sized. This chain uses TRBV7-6 with TRBJ1-2; 12 bases map to TRBD1. Germline values: CDR1 SGHVS, CDR2 FNYEAQ. The CDR3 extends over 14 amino acids. Germline trimming cut 5 bases from V and 6 bases from J; bases unmatched to any gene: 4. This chain's CDR3 is CASSQGDRGHGYTF. The CDR3 DNA reads TGTGCCAGCAGCCAAGGGGACAGGGGGCATGGCTACACCTTC.

The V call is TRBV2, the J call TRBJ2-3; tentatively, D is TRBD2 (5 bases). The CDR3 sequence is 17 residues long. Trimming cost V 3 bases and J 2 bases, with 18 bases left between them. Per the germline V gene, CDR1 is SNHLY and CDR2 is FYNNEI. The CDR3 sequence: CASSDLSAEILTDTQYF. The DNA for the CDR3 is TGTGCCAGCAGTGATCTGTCAGCGGAGATCCTCACAGATACGCAGTATTTT.

This clone showed up just once. This chain links TRBV7-2 with TRBJ2-1; D is possibly TRBD2 (6 bases). Deletions cut 7 bases from V and 10 bases from J, with 11 bases between. This CDR3 spans 11 amino acids. Per germline, CDR1 SGHTA and CDR2 FQGNSA. The CDR3 here is CASIGGVEQFF. The CDR3 DNA sequence: TGTGCCAGCATCGGAGGGGTAGAGCAGTTCTTC.

The rearrangement links TRBV11-3 to TRBJ2-1, with D perhaps TRBD1 (6 bases). This CDR3 has 13 amino acids. Germline V gene lookup returns CDR1 SGHNT and CDR2 YENEEA. The ends were cut back, 9 bases at V and 8 bases at J, with 17 bases in the middle. In DNA form, the CDR3 reads TGTGCCAGTAAGACGAGGGGGAGCGATGAGCAGTTCTTC. It specifies CASKTRGSDEQFF.

The V call is TRBV27, the J call TRBJ2-1; 10 bases line up with TRBD2. V shed 2 bases and J 4 bases; nucleotides not matched to a gene: 2. The CDR3 spans 15 residues. Germline CDR1 and CDR2: MNHEY and SMNVEV (reference sequence). CDR3 region: CASSLLAGEYNEQFF. DNA for the CDR3: TGTGCCAGCAGTTTACTAGCGGGGGAGTACAATGAGCAGTTCTTC.

This chain links TRBV29-1 with TRBJ2-5, with TRBD2 matching 9 bases. The ends lost 4 bases at V and 7 bases at J; junction bases unmatched: 7. The CDR3 length is 13 residues. Germline V CDR1 and CDR2: SQVTM, ANQGSEA. The CDR3 reads CSVGGGRGVTQYF. CDR3 sequence (DNA): TGCAGCGTTGGAGGCGGGAGGGGGGTGACCCAGTACTTC.

V usage is TRBV2 and J usage is TRBJ2-7, with 7 bases matching TRBD2. This CDR3 is built from 15 residues. Germline V gives CDR1 SNHLY, CDR2 FYNNEI. The V segment lost 1 base and the J segment 2 bases; nucleotides outside the gene matches: 5. The DNA for the CDR3 is TGTGCCAGCAGTGAAGAGTGGGGGAGGGCCTACGAGCAGTACTTC. Translating it yields CASSEEWGRAYEQYF.

The J gene is TRBJ2-5, the V gene TRBV5-1, with TRBD2 identical over 11 bases. There are 15 residues in the CDR3. The V segment lost 0 bases and the J segment 3 bases; nucleotides outside the gene matches: 1. CDR1 and CDR2 (germline): SGHRS, YFSETQ. The CDR3 loop is CASSLGGLAEETQYF. In DNA, the CDR3 is TGCGCCAGCAGCTTGGGGGGACTAGCGGAAGAGACCCAGTACTTC.

CDR3 sequence: CASRRIGTSGNNEQFF. In DNA form, the CDR3 reads TGTGCCAGCAGGAGAATCGGGACTAGCGGGAACAATGAGCAGTTCTTC. V and J are TRBV27 and TRBJ2-1; 13 bases agree with TRBD2. This CDR3 is built from 16 residues. Germline V gene data show CDR1 as MNHEY and CDR2 as SMNVEV (reference sequence). The V gene end was trimmed by 6 bases and the J gene end by 5 bases; junction bases not matched to a gene: 7.

The gene calls are TRBV5-1 and TRBJ1-1, with 8 bases fitting TRBD1. Germline assignment: CDR1 SGHRS and CDR2 YFSETQ. V trimming: 1 base; J trimming: 6 bases; junction bases outside the gene matches: 5. The CDR3 sequence is 14 residues long. Here the CDR3 reads CASSLQGATSEAFF. DNA of the CDR3: TGCGCCAGCAGCTTGCAGGGGGCGACGTCTGAAGCTTTCTTT.

The CDR3 nucleotides read TGCGCCAGCAGCCAAGTGGTTAGCGGGCGAGAGACCCAGTACTTC. It encodes CASSQVVSGRETQYF. The gene calls are TRBV4-1 and TRBJ2-5, with TRBD2 identical over 7 bases. The J segment lost 4 bases and the V segment lost 1 base, leaving 6 bases of the junction unmatched. The CDR3 is made up of 15 amino acids. Germline CDR1 and CDR2: MGHRA and YSYEKL.

The rearrangement links TRBV27 to TRBJ1-5, with 7 bases matching TRBD1. V lost 6 bases and J lost 6; bases outside the gene matches: 5. CDR1 is MNHEY, CDR2 SMNVEV, per germline (reference sequence). This CDR3 is built from 13 residues. CDR3 residues: CASSHPGGQPQHF. DNA of the CDR3: TGTGCCAGCAGCCACCCAGGGGGTCAGCCCCAGCATTTT.

This clone is a singleton in its sample. The chain couples TRBV19 to TRBJ1-2, with TRBD1 identical over 8 bases. V lost 1 base to trimming and J lost 4 bases; unmatched junction nucleotides: 8. CDR3 length: 16 residues. Germline-derived CDR1 and CDR2 are LNHDA and SQIVND (reference sequence). The CDR3 DNA is TGTGCCAGTAGTATAGGAGGACAGGGAGAGATCTATGGCTACACCTTC. This gives the protein CASSIGGQGEIYGYTF.

This chain connects TRBV27 to TRBJ2-7, with a weak D call TRBD1 (6 bases). This CDR3 spans 16 amino acids. The V end lost 7 bases, the J end lost 3 bases, and 22 bases lay between the germline ends. Germline loops: CDR1 MNHEY, CDR2 SMNVEV (reference sequence). CDR3 DNA sequence: TGTGCCAGCATCGGATTCCCAGGGGCAGGTCTCTACGAGCAGTACTTC. Protein product: CASIGFPGAGLYEQYF.

The chain is built from TRBV9 and TRBJ1-2; 9 bases map to TRBD1. Per the germline V gene, CDR1 is SGDLS and CDR2 is YYNGEE. This CDR3 is 16 amino acids long. V trimming: 0 bases; J trimming: 2 bases; junction bases outside the gene matches: 5. The CDR3: CASSVAGQGTNYGYTF. The CDR3 nucleotides are TGTGCCAGCAGCGTAGCCGGACAGGGGACGAACTATGGCTACACCTTC.

This rearrangement joins TRBV4-1 to TRBJ1-1, with 8 bases that match TRBD1. CDR3 length equals 14 residues. J was trimmed by 6 bases and V by 3 bases; bases with no gene match: 6. The V gene's germline CDR1 is MGHRA and CDR2 YSYEKL. The CDR3, as DNA: TGCGCCAGCAGCCATTTGGACAGGGACGCTGAAGCTTTCTTT. Translated: CASSHLDRDAEAFF.

This clone was seen more than once but under ten times. This rearrangement joins TRBV7-9 to TRBJ2-3; 9 nucleotides align to TRBD2. The ends lost 1 base at V and 1 base at J; junction bases unmatched: 3. From germline, CDR1 is SEHNR and CDR2 FQNEAQ (reference sequence). The CDR3 consists of 16 residues. The CDR3 is CASSLDVAGGTDTQYF. CDR3 sequence (DNA): TGTGCCAGCAGCTTAGATGTAGCGGGGGGCACAGATACGCAGTATTTT.

Only a few counts were recorded for this clone. The sample contains more than one DNA sequence encoding this CDR3. The rearrangement joins TRBV18 to TRBJ2-1; TRBD2 aligns across 11 bases. From germline, CDR1 is KGHSH and CDR2 LQKENI. The V and J ends lost 3 bases and 4 bases, in that order; junction bases with no gene match: 2. This CDR3 region has 15 residues. CDR3 nucleotides: TGTGCCAGCTCACCGGGACTAGCGGATTACAATGAGCAGTTCTTC. Amino acids: CASSPGLADYNEQFF.

This chain uses TRBV9 with TRBJ2-2; D is perhaps TRBD1 (6 bases). The germline V gene encodes CDR1 SGDLS and CDR2 YYNGEE. V was cut by 7 bases and J by 8 bases, with 27 bases left in between. There are 17 residues in the CDR3. CDR3 in DNA: TGTGCCAGCGGAACCTCTGTGGACAGCCCAAGAAGTGGGGAGCTGTTTTTT. Translating gives CASGTSVDSPRSGELFF.

This chain uses TRBV10-3 with TRBJ2-7; D might be TRBD1 (5 bases). Germline lookup yields CDR1 ENHRY and CDR2 SYGVKD. Trimming stripped 7 bases from V and 6 bases from J, with 13 bases between. The CDR3 loop spans 12 amino acids. The CDR3 DNA reads as TGTGCCATCATGGGGCTCTCGGCCGAGCAGTACTTC. This codes for CAIMGLSAEQYF.

V gene TRBV30 combines with J gene TRBJ2-5, with a tentative D call TRBD2 (6 bases). The CDR3 runs to 15 residues. CDR1 is GTSNPN, CDR2 SVGIG, per germline (reference sequence). V shed 1 base and J shed 5 bases, with 17 bases lying between them. The CDR3 loop reads CAWSGGPGTRETQYF. CDR3 sequence (DNA): TGTGCCTGGAGTGGGGGCCCTGGGACTCGGGAGACCCAGTACTTC.

This clone was found a few times. The chain couples TRBV6-5 to TRBJ2-2; D might be TRBD1 (5 bases). This CDR3 region has 16 residues. Germline CDR1 is MNHEY and CDR2 is SVGAGI. The germline V and J ends were trimmed by 0 bases and 1 base, with 9 bases remaining between them. In nucleotides, the CDR3 is TGTGCCAGCAGTTACTCTGGGGCTGAGAACACCGGGGAGCTGTTTTTT. Its protein is CASSYSGAENTGELFF.

The chain has TRBV5-4 and TRBJ1-2; TRBD1 might be the D (6 bases). The CDR3 has 13 residues. The V end lost 4 bases, the J end lost 4 bases, and 11 bases lay between the germline ends. The V gene's germline CDR1 is SGHNT and CDR2 YYREEE (reference sequence). CDR3 coding DNA: TGTGCCAGCAGCCTTACAGGGATCTATGGCTACACCTTC. Translation gives CASSLTGIYGYTF.

This clone was found once. The chain uses TRBV10-1 and TRBJ2-6, with D possibly TRBD1 on 6 matching bases. The CDR3 loop spans 15 amino acids. The V end lost 8 bases, the J end lost 2 bases, and 13 bases lay between the germline ends. Germline lookup yields CDR1 WNHNN and CDR2 SYGVQD (reference sequence). This CDR3 is CASLGNRAGANVLTF. DNA for the CDR3: TGCGCCAGCCTGGGGAACAGGGCTGGGGCCAACGTCCTGACTTTC.